The 10 T cell receptor beta chains listed next were all sequenced from one sample in a study of blood T cells in healthy people across ages. Using a J-beta primer mix together with a sample-barcoded 5' primer, a second PCR was run for about 7 to 12 cycles. TCRdb called the 5' RACE reads again in MiXCR, with one record for every CDR3 protein. Among roughly 720,000 distinct CDR3 sequences, less than 70% were seen once, and the ten largest hold roughly 40%. Sequenced input: blood. The receptors were gathered from a man of 80 years or more in good health.

The chain recombines TRBV4-1 with TRBJ2-1; 9 nucleotides agree with TRBD2. The CDR3 totals 16 residues. The V gene end was trimmed by 0 bases and the J gene end by 7 bases; junction bases not matched to a gene: 7. Germline CDR1 MGHRA, CDR2 YSYEKL. The CDR3 DNA reads TGCGCCAGCAGCCAAGAGGAGGGGACTAGCTCGAATGAGCAGTTCTTC. It encodes CASSQEEGTSSNEQFF.

This clonotype was detected only a few times. The CDR3 nucleotides are TGTGCCAGCAGCTTTCAGAATGATAATTCACCCCTCCACTTT. The encoded protein is CASSFQNDNSPLHF. V and J are TRBV7-9 and TRBJ1-6; D unclear. Germline CDR1 SEHNR, CDR2 FQNEAQ (reference sequence). This CDR3 has 14 amino acids. Trimming took off 3 bases at V and 5 bases at J, with 8 bases between the two ends. The entire variable domain, with the rest obtained from reference TRBV7-9 and TRBJ1-6, is as follows: DTGVSQNPRHKITKRGQNVTFRCDPISEHNRLYWYRQTLGQGPEFLTYFQNEAQLEKSRLLSDRFSAERPKGSFSTLEIQRTEQGDSAMYLCASSFQNDNSPLHFGNGTRLTVT.

This clonotype has a handful of counts. This chain connects TRBV2 to TRBJ2-3; TRBD2 is a possible D gene (6 bases). The CDR3 is made up of 15 amino acids. CDR1 and CDR2 (germline): SNHLY, FYNNEI. V lost 10 bases, J lost 0 bases, and 17 bases lay in between. In nucleotides, the CDR3 is TGTGCCACTACGGGACTTTTTGCTAGCACAGATACGCAGTATTTT. Amino acids: CATTGLFASTDTQYF.

A few counts support this clonotype. This chain links TRBV7-2 with TRBJ2-1; D remains unclear. This CDR3 spans 12 amino acids. V lost 4 bases and J 12 bases, leaving 13 bases between the germline ends. The germline gives CDR1 SGHTA, CDR2 FQGNSA. The CDR3 DNA follows: TGTGCCAGCAGCTCCCCGCCGAGTGGGCAGTTCTTC. Translation gives CASSSPPSGQFF.

The rearrangement uses TRBV4-2 and TRBJ2-1, with a tentative D call TRBD2 (5 bases). In germline, CDR1 is LGHNA, CDR2 YNFKEQ. This CDR3 spans 14 amino acids. The V end was cut by 1 base, the J end by 10 bases, with 14 bases between. The CDR3 nucleotides read TGTGCCAGCAGCCAAGGTCAAGGGCGGGTGGAGCAGTTCTTC. Its protein is CASSQGQGRVEQFF.

This clonotype came up a few times. V usage is TRBV9 and J usage is TRBJ2-7, with 7 nucleotides matching TRBD1. The V gene's germline CDR1 is SGDLS and CDR2 YYNGEE. The CDR3 covers 15 residues. The trim removed 0 bases at V and 3 bases at J, leaving 6 bases unmatched. The CDR3 DNA follows: TGTGCCAGCAGCGTAGCCGGGGACAGCCGCTACGAGCAGTACTTC. Protein sequence: CASSVAGDSRYEQYF.

This chain joins TRBV12-3 or TRBV12-4 and TRBJ1-4; possible D gene TRBD1, 6 bases. V lost 8 bases, J lost 5 bases, and 18 bases lay in between. The CDR3 contains 15 residues. This CDR3 reads CASADNRGGNEKLFF. CDR3 sequence (DNA): TGTGCCAGCGCAGATAACAGAGGGGGGAATGAAAAACTGTTTTTT.

This clonotype was seen a few times. The rearrangement links TRBV6-6 to TRBJ2-7; TRBD2 aligns across 10 bases. This CDR3 is built from 17 residues. The ends lost 4 bases at V and 1 base at J; junction bases unmatched: 10. Germline V gene data show CDR1 as MNHNY and CDR2 as SVGAGI (reference sequence). The DNA for the CDR3 is TGTGCCAGCAGTTTATCGCCTAGCGGGAGTAGGTCCTACGAGCAGTACTTC. Amino acid sequence: CASSLSPSGSRSYEQYF.

CDR3 residues: CASSQRTGESGANVLTF. CDR3 coding DNA: TGTGCCAGCAGCCAACGGACAGGGGAATCTGGGGCCAACGTCCTGACTTTC. The V call is TRBV4-2, the J call TRBJ2-6, with 9 bases aligning to TRBD1. Germline CDR1 and CDR2: LGHNA and YNFKEQ. The CDR3 spans 17 residues. V lost 2 bases, J lost 1 base, and 3 bases stayed unmatched.

This clonotype was seen a few times. The gene calls are TRBV12-3 or TRBV12-4 and TRBJ1-2; 7 nucleotides match TRBD1. The CDR3 is made up of 14 amino acids. Germline trimming cut 2 bases from V and 4 bases from J; bases unmatched to any gene: 4. The CDR3 bases are TGTGCCAGCAGTTTACGGGCAGGGGGCTATGGCTACACCTTC. The encoded protein is CASSLRAGGYGYTF.